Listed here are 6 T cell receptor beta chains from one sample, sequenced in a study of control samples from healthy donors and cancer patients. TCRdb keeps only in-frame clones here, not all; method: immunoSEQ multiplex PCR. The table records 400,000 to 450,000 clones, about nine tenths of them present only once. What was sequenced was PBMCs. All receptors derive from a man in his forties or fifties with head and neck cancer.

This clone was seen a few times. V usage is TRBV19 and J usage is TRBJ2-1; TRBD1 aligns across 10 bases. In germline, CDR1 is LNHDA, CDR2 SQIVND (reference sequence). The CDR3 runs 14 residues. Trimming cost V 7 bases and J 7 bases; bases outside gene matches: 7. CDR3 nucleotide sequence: TGTGCCAGTATCGGGGGACAGGGGAGGAATGAGCAGTTCTTC. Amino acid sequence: CASIGGQGRNEQFF.

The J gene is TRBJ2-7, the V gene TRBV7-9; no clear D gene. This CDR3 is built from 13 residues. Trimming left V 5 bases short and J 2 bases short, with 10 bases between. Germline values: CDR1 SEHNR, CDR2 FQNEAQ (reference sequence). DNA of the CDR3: TGTGCCAGCAGCCCGGCAGGTACCTACGAGCAGTACTTC. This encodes CASSPAGTYEQYF.

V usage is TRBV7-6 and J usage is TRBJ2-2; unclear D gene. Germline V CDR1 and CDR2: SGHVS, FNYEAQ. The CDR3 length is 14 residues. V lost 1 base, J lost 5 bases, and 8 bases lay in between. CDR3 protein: CASSLVTETGELFF. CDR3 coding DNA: TGTGCCAGCAGCTTAGTTACAGAAACCGGGGAGCTGTTTTTT.

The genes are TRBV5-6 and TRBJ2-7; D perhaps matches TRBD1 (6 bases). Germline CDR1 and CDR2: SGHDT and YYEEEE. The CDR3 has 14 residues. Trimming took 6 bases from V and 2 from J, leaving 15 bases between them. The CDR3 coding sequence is TGTGCCAGCATGGGGGCCCCCGGAGCCTACGAGCAGTACTTC. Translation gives CASMGAPGAYEQYF.

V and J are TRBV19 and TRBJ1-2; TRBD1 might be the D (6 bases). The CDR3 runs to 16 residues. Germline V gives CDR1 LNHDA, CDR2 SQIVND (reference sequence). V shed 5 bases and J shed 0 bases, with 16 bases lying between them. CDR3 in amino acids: CASSVPGTPANYGYTF. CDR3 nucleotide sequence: TGTGCCAGTAGTGTCCCCGGGACACCTGCTAACTATGGCTACACCTTC.

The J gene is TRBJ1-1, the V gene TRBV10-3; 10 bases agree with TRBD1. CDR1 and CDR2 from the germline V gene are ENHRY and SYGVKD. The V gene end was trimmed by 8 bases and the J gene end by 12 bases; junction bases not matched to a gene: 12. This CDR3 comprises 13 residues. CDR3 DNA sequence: TGTGCCATCGACCCCTTAGACAGGGGGCTCCCTTTCTTT. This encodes CAIDPLDRGLPFF.